Shown below are 29 T cell receptor beta chains from a single sample sequenced in a study of OX40 agonist ivuxolimab in advanced cancers. Sequencing used immunoSEQ multiplex PCR; TCRdb keeps in-frame clones, though not all of them. The table has about 38,000 clones, around 92% seen once. Sample: CD4+ or CD8+ T cells sorted from blood, taken in a trial of the OX40 agonist ivuxolimab. The receptor source for this set is an adult with an advanced solid tumor such as melanoma, head and neck, liver or kidney cancer.

In this sample, this clone turned up once. The chain recombines TRBV6-5 with TRBJ1-1, with TRBD1 identical over 7 bases. With 7 bases clipped from V and 2 bases from J, the junction kept 7 bases outside the gene matches. CDR1 and CDR2 from the germline V gene are MNHEY and SVGAGI. This CDR3 is built from 14 residues. Here the CDR3 DNA reads TGTGCCAGCATTCCAGGGACAGCTAACACTGAAGCTTTCTTT. It codes for CASIPGTANTEAFF.

This clone is a singleton in its sample. The rearrangement links TRBV2 to TRBJ1-1, with D unclear. The CDR3 runs to 12 residues. Germline loops: CDR1 SNHLY, CDR2 FYNNEI. Trimming stripped 8 bases from V and 4 bases from J, with 11 bases between. Here the CDR3 DNA reads TGTGCCAGCCTGACGATGGGCACTGAAGCTTTCTTT. It specifies CASLTMGTEAFF.

CDR3 loop: CASSQGAQTKHQPQHF. CDR3 coding DNA: TGCGCCAGCAGCCAAGGGGCACAGACGAAGCATCAGCCCCAGCATTTT. V usage is TRBV4-1 and J usage is TRBJ1-5, with D unclear. V was cut by 1 base and J by 5 bases, with 15 bases left in between. The length of the CDR3 is 16 residues. Per the germline V gene, CDR1 is MGHRA and CDR2 is YSYEKL.

The chain carries TRBV7-9 and TRBJ2-1; 8 bases line up with TRBD2. The CDR3 is 15 amino acids. Germline-derived CDR1 and CDR2 are SEHNR and FQNEAQ (reference sequence). Losses at the gene ends were 5 bases for V and 3 bases for J; bases not matched to a gene: 6. CDR3 nucleotide sequence: TGTGCCAGCAGCACAAGCGGGAGCGACTACAATGAGCAGTTCTTC. This encodes CASSTSGSDYNEQFF.

V is TRBV7-9 and J is TRBJ1-1; no clear D gene. V was cut by 5 bases and J by 1 base, with 11 bases left in between. The CDR3 is 14 amino acids. Germline V gene lookup returns CDR1 SEHNR and CDR2 FQNEAQ (reference sequence). CDR3 coding DNA: TGTGCCAGCAGCGCATTGACGGAGAACACTGAAGCTTTCTTT. The encoded protein is CASSALTENTEAFF.

This sequence joins TRBV21-1 and TRBJ2-7. TRBV21-1 is a pseudogene. The length of the CDR3 is 13 residues. DNA of the CDR3: TGTGCCAGCAGGCAGGGGGGGGCGTACGAGCAGTACGTC. It codes for CASRQGGAYEQYV.

The chain is built from TRBV9 and TRBJ2-5; D tentatively fits TRBD1 or TRBD2 (5 bases each). The CDR3 spans 15 residues. Germline V CDR1 and CDR2: SGDLS, YYNGEE. V was trimmed by 1 base and J by 3 bases, leaving 13 bases between them. The CDR3 DNA reads TGTGCCAGCAGCGTATCTGGGACGGTAAAAGAGACCCAGTACTTC. Protein product: CASSVSGTVKETQYF.

This chain uses TRBV27 with TRBJ2-7; D is possibly TRBD2 (5 bases). CDR1 is MNHEY, CDR2 SMNVEV, per germline (reference sequence). V was pared by 7 bases and J by 3 bases, with 10 bases between. CDR3 length equals 12 residues. CDR3 in DNA: TGTGCCAGCAAGGGCGGGCACTACGAGCAGTACTTC. Amino acids: CASKGGHYEQYF.

This chain connects TRBV19 to TRBJ1-2; possibly TRBD1 for D (5 bases). V gave up 4 bases and J gave up 4 bases, with 16 bases separating them. The length of the CDR3 is 15 residues. The germline gives CDR1 LNHDA, CDR2 SQIVND (reference sequence). CDR3 nucleotides: TGTGCCAGTAGTAGGGGGTCCCACGTGGGCTATGGCTACACCTTC. It is translated as CASSRGSHVGYGYTF.

V gene TRBV7-6 combines with J gene TRBJ1-3; D possibly corresponds to TRBD1 (6 bases). CDR3 length: 15 residues. Trimming left V 4 bases short and J 3 bases short, with 13 bases between. Germline CDR1 is SGHVS and CDR2 is FNYEAQ. The CDR3, as DNA: TGTGCCAGCAGCTCAGAACAGGGCAATGGAAACACCATATATTTT. This gives the protein CASSSEQGNGNTIYF.

Written as DNA, the CDR3 is TGTGCCTGGAGTATCACTAGCTACGAGCAGTACGTC. It codes for CAWSITSYEQYV. V gene TRBV30 combines with J gene TRBJ2-7, with D maybe TRBD2 (5 bases). Trimming stripped 2 bases from V and 3 bases from J, with 8 bases between. This CDR3 spans 12 amino acids. Looked up from germline, CDR1 is GTSNPN and CDR2 is SVGIG (reference sequence).

The rearrangement joins TRBV19 to TRBJ2-1; 12 bases line up with TRBD2. Trimming took 10 bases from V and 3 from J; bases not matched to a gene: 7. CDR1 is LNHDA and CDR2 is SQIVND in the germline V gene (reference sequence). This CDR3 is 15 amino acids long. In DNA, the CDR3 is TGTGCCACCTCCGGGACTAGCGGGTTCTACAATGAGCAGTTCTTC. Translation gives CATSGTSGFYNEQFF.

The chain carries TRBV4-1 and TRBJ2-2, with 7 bases that match TRBD2. The CDR3 covers 15 residues. CDR1 is MGHRA and CDR2 is YSYEKL in the germline V gene. Trimming removed 4 bases from V and 3 bases from J; junction bases left unmatched: 5. CDR3: CASSPIREDTGELFF. DNA of the CDR3: TGCGCCAGCAGCCCTATCCGGGAGGACACCGGGGAGCTGTTTTTT.

V is TRBV14 and J is TRBJ1-1; D gene ambiguous. The CDR3 contains 17 residues. Trimming removed 1 base at V and 0 bases at J, with 15 bases between. The V gene's germline CDR1 is SGHDN and CDR2 FVKESK. For the CDR3, the DNA is TGTGCCAGCAGCCAAGGGGTTCAGGCCTACATGAACACTGAAGCTTTCTTT. This translates into CASSQGVQAYMNTEAFF.

This sequence joins TRBV7-9 and TRBJ2-4; D may match TRBD1 or TRBD2 (6 bases each). The CDR3 contains 17 residues. Germline lookup yields CDR1 SEHNR and CDR2 FQNEAQ (reference sequence). Trimming cost V 4 bases and J 1 base, with 17 bases left between them. The CDR3 bases are TGTGCCAGCAGCTGGGGGGCTGGGGACAAGGCCAAAAACATTCAGTACTTC. Translation: CASSWGAGDKAKNIQYF.

The rearrangement links TRBV18 to TRBJ2-1; 13 positions agree with TRBD2. V was pared by 5 bases and J by 5 bases, with 6 bases of the junction left unmatched. This CDR3 has 16 amino acids. Germline V gives CDR1 KGHSH, CDR2 LQKENI. As DNA, the CDR3 is TGTGCCAGCTCAACAGGGACTAGCGGGATTCACAATGAGCAGTTCTTC. Translated, it gives CASSTGTSGIHNEQFF.

This clone was seen only once. V usage is TRBV5-5 and J usage is TRBJ2-5, with D uncertain. V lost 3 bases to trimming and J lost 2 bases, with 17 bases between them. Germline CDR1 SGHKS, CDR2 YYEKEE (reference sequence). This CDR3 region has 16 residues. The CDR3 region is CASSSLGWEPQETQYF. The CDR3 coding sequence is TGTGCCAGCAGCTCCTTGGGCTGGGAACCTCAAGAGACCCAGTACTTC.

This sequence joins TRBV13 and TRBJ1-2; 7 nucleotides agree with TRBD1. The CDR3 covers 12 residues. Germline CDR1 is PRHDT and CDR2 is FYEKMQ (reference sequence). The J segment lost 8 bases and the V segment lost 5 bases, leaving 5 bases of the junction unmatched. The CDR3 DNA reads as TGTGCCAGCAGCACCCAGGGGGACGGCTACACCTTC. Its translation: CASSTQGDGYTF. Together with reference TRBV13 and TRBJ1-2, the CDR3 gives the full variable domain: AAGVIQSPRHLIKEKRETATLKCYPIPRHDTVYWYQQGPGQDPQFLISFYEKMQSDKGSIPDRFSAQQFSDYHSELNMSSLELGDSALYFCASSTQGDGYTFGSGTRLTVV.

The rearrangement joins TRBV27 to TRBJ2-7; the match to TRBD2 covers 7 bases. The CDR3 spans 15 residues. Germline trimming cut 1 base from V and 4 bases from J; bases unmatched to any gene: 7. The germline CDR1 and CDR2 sequences are MNHEY and SMNVEV (reference sequence). CDR3 in DNA: TGTGCCAGCAGTTTATTCCCGGGAGCGGGATACGAGCAGTACTTC. Translation: CASSLFPGAGYEQYF.

The chain links TRBV30 to TRBJ1-5, with 7 bases fitting TRBD1. CDR1 is GTSNPN, CDR2 SVGIG, per germline (reference sequence). Losses at the gene ends were 7 bases for V and 4 bases for J; bases not matched to a gene: 4. There are 12 residues in the CDR3. The CDR3 DNA follows: TGTGCCTCCGGGACAGCAAATCAGCCCCAGCATTTT. Its translation is CASGTANQPQHF.

The rearrangement joins TRBV7-8 to TRBJ2-3, with D possibly being TRBD2 (6 bases). CDR1 is SGHVS and CDR2 is FQNEAQ in the germline V gene. V was trimmed by 3 bases and J by 0 bases, leaving 10 bases between them. The CDR3 consists of 15 residues. The CDR3 DNA is TGTGCCAGCAGCTTGCGGAGGGTTAGCACAGATACGCAGTATTTT. Its translation is CASSLRRVSTDTQYF.

V and J are TRBV7-9 and TRBJ1-2; D possibly corresponds to TRBD1 (5 bases). V was clipped by 3 bases and J by 4 bases, with 9 bases between them. Germline-derived CDR1 and CDR2 are SEHNR and FQNEAQ (reference sequence). This CDR3 region has 13 residues. As DNA, the CDR3 is TGTGCCAGCAGCTTCGACAGCACCTATGGCTACACCTTC. This gives the protein CASSFDSTYGYTF.

This sequence joins TRBV7-6 and TRBJ1-1, with D possibly TRBD1 on 5 matching bases. Germline V gene sequence: CDR1 SGHVS, CDR2 FNYEAQ. CDR3 length: 14 amino acids. The V end lost 4 bases, the J end lost 1 base, and 10 bases lay between the germline ends. The CDR3 sequence: CASSSPTENTEAFF. Here the CDR3 DNA reads TGTGCCAGCAGCTCCCCGACAGAGAACACTGAAGCTTTCTTT.

The J gene is TRBJ1-4, the V gene TRBV19; possible D gene TRBD1, 5 bases. Germline V gene data show CDR1 as LNHDA and CDR2 as SQIVND (reference sequence). V was cut by 3 bases and J by 5 bases, with 13 bases left in between. The CDR3 spans 15 residues. Here the CDR3 reads CASSIRGIENEKLFF. In nucleotides, the CDR3 is TGTGCCAGTAGTATTAGGGGAATAGAGAATGAAAAACTGTTTTTT.

The V and J genes are TRBV19 and TRBJ2-3; D may match TRBD1 or TRBD2 (5 bases each). The CDR3 spans 14 residues. V lost 5 bases, J lost 4 bases, and 13 bases lay in between. Per germline, CDR1 LNHDA and CDR2 SQIVND (reference sequence). CDR3 sequence reads: CASSSKMGADTQYF. CDR3 DNA sequence: TGTGCCAGTAGTTCTAAGATGGGGGCAGATACGCAGTATTTT.

The V call is TRBV5-8, the J call TRBJ1-5, with 7 bases fitting TRBD1. The germline CDR1 and CDR2 sequences are SGHTS and YDEGEE. CDR3 length: 15 amino acids. V gave up 3 bases and J gave up 3 bases; unmatched junction bases: 6. The CDR3 protein is CASSSRDSYNQPQHF. The CDR3 bases are TGTGCCAGCAGCTCCCGGGACAGCTACAATCAGCCCCAGCATTTT.

The genes are TRBV4-1 and TRBJ2-7; D is possibly TRBD1 or TRBD2 (5 bases each). CDR1 is MGHRA and CDR2 is YSYEKL in the germline V gene. The CDR3 is 13 residues long. V shed 0 bases and J shed 9 bases, with 12 bases lying between them. The CDR3 DNA is TGCGCCAGCAGCCAAGATCAAGGGGACCGGCAGTACGTC. It translates to CASSQDQGDRQYV.

The chain uses TRBV9 and TRBJ2-5, with 13 bases matching TRBD2. The junction had 9 bases not matched to a gene; V was cut back by 5 bases and J by 2 bases. The CDR3 runs 17 residues. The V gene's germline CDR1 is SGDLS and CDR2 YYNGEE. CDR3 loop: CASSLGLAGRGQETQYF. The CDR3 DNA follows: TGTGCCAGCAGTTTGGGACTAGCGGGAAGGGGGCAAGAGACCCAGTACTTC.

This chain links TRBV4-3 with TRBJ1-2, with D tentatively TRBD1 (5 bases). Trimming left V 4 bases short and J 0 bases short, with 9 bases between. From germline, CDR1 is LGHNA and CDR2 YSLEER. This CDR3 spans 14 amino acids. DNA for the CDR3: TGCGCCAGCAGCCGGGACGTAGCTAACTATGGCTACACCTTC. It specifies CASSRDVANYGYTF.